A selection of T cell receptor beta chains follows, all from one sample in a study of shared clonotypes between healthy human individuals. Using immunoSEQ multiplex PCR, the repertoire was profiled, and TCRdb retains in-frame clones only, with some absent. In the table there are roughly 590,000 clones, about 95% of which are singletons. Sequencing input: naive CD8+ T cells sorted from blood. These receptors were collected from a woman aged 30 to 39 in good health. Both conserved end residues are part of each CDR3. A D gene is named only where the DNA matches it firmly. Clone size is given for some rows only: seen once, a few or many times, or a class if the clone is expanded.

J gene: TRBJ2-7
D gene: TRBD1
V gene: TRBV7-9
clone size: .
CDR3 DNA: TGTGCCAGCAGCAAACGGGACAGGGCCTACGAGCAGTACTTC
CDR3 protein: CASSKRDRAYEQYF

J gene: TRBJ2-1
D gene: .
V gene: TRBV29-1
clone size: .
CDR3 DNA: TGCAGCGTTCAGCCCCGATACAATGAGCAGTTCTTC
CDR3 protein: CSVQPRYNEQFF

J gene: TRBJ1-1
D gene: .
V gene: TRBV5-6
clone size: .
CDR3 DNA: TGTGCCAGCAGCTTCTTGAACACTGAAGCTTTCTTT
CDR3 protein: CASSFLNTEAFF

J gene: TRBJ2-7
D gene: .
V gene: TRBV15
clone size: .
CDR3 DNA: TGTGCCACCAGCAGAATCCCAGAGAGCTCCTACGAGCAGTACTTC
CDR3 protein: CATSRIPESSYEQYF

J gene: TRBJ1-2
D gene: TRBD1
V gene: TRBV25-1
clone size: .
CDR3 DNA: TGTGCCAGCAGTGGGGACAGCCCAGCCCCAAATGGCTACACCTTC
CDR3 protein: CASSGDSPAPNGYTF

J gene: TRBJ1-5
D gene: .
V gene: TRBV10-2
clone size: .
CDR3 DNA: TGCGCCAGCACCGTGGAGGGGGGGAAGAACCAGCCCCAGCATTTT
CDR3 protein: CASTVEGGKNQPQHF

J gene: TRBJ2-1
D gene: .
V gene: TRBV13
clone size: .
CDR3 DNA: TGTGCCAGCAGTTACAGCGGGTCTTCCTACAATGAGCAGTTCTTC
CDR3 protein: CASSYSGSSYNEQFF

J gene: TRBJ2-5
D gene: TRBD2
V gene: TRBV13
clone size: .
CDR3 DNA: TGTGCCAGCAGCTTTTTGGCGGGAGAAAAGACCCAGTACTTC
CDR3 protein: CASSFLAGEKTQYF

J gene: TRBJ1-5
D gene: TRBD1
V gene: TRBV19
clone size: .
CDR3 DNA: TGTGCCAGTAGTGTCGACAGGGACCTAGGGCCCCAGCATTTT
CDR3 protein: CASSVDRDLGPQHF

J gene: TRBJ2-7
D gene: .
V gene: TRBV2
clone size: .
CDR3 DNA: TGTGCCAGCGAGGGAGGACAGAGCTACGAGCAGTACTTC
CDR3 protein: CASEGGQSYEQYF

J gene: TRBJ2-2
D gene: .
V gene: TRBV19
clone size: .
CDR3 DNA: TGTGCCAGTAAGAGGACCGGGGAGCTGTTTTTT
CDR3 protein: CASKRTGELFF

J gene: TRBJ1-5
D gene: TRBD1
V gene: TRBV13
clone size: .
CDR3 DNA: TGTGCCAGCAGCTGGGGACAGGGGAGTCAGCCCCAGCATTTT
CDR3 protein: CASSWGQGSQPQHF

J gene: TRBJ2-5
D gene: .
V gene: TRBV30
clone size: .
CDR3 DNA: TGTGCCTGGAGTGGAGAGTTGGACATTCGAGGGGGCCAGTACTTC
CDR3 protein: CAWSGELDIRGGQYF

J gene: TRBJ1-2
D gene: .
V gene: TRBV6-6
clone size: .
CDR3 DNA: TGTGCCAGCGAGGGGGGCGGTCCTGGAGGCTACACCTTC
CDR3 protein: CASEGGGPGGYTF

J gene: TRBJ2-7
D gene: TRBD2
V gene: TRBV29-1
clone size: .
CDR3 DNA: TGCAGCGCGGACCCCGGGCGGGGGGCTAACGAGCAGTACTTC
CDR3 protein: CSADPGRGANEQYF

J gene: TRBJ2-2
D gene: TRBD2
V gene: TRBV4-2
clone size: few
CDR3 DNA: TGTGCCAGCAGCCAAGATTTGACTAGCGAGTCCGGGGAGCTGTTTTTT
CDR3 protein: CASSQDLTSESGELFF

J gene: TRBJ2-1
D gene: TRBD2
V gene: TRBV5-6
clone size: once
CDR3 DNA: TGTGCCAGCAGCTTGGCCGGGGGAGGGTGGGATGAGCAGTTCTTC
CDR3 protein: CASSLAGGGWDEQFF

J gene: TRBJ1-3
D gene: TRBD1
V gene: TRBV28
clone size: .
CDR3 DNA: TGTGCCAGCAGTCCCAGGGGGCTAGGTGGAAACACCATATATTTT
CDR3 protein: CASSPRGLGGNTIYF

J gene: TRBJ2-1
D gene: TRBD1
V gene: TRBV6-5
clone size: .
CDR3 DNA: TGTGCCAGCAGTTCCCGGGACAGACCCTCCTACAATGAGCAGTTCTTC
CDR3 protein: CASSSRDRPSYNEQFF

J gene: TRBJ1-1
D gene: .
V gene: TRBV4-1
clone size: .
CDR3 DNA: TGCGCCAGCAGCCAAGATGACTTTTCTCAGGGAAAGAACACTGAAGCTTTCTTT
CDR3 protein: CASSQDDFSQGKNTEAFF

J gene: TRBJ2-7
D gene: TRBD2
V gene: TRBV19
clone size: .
CDR3 DNA: TGTGCCAGTAATCCGGGAGGGACGTCCTACGAGCAGTACTTC
CDR3 protein: CASNPGGTSYEQYF